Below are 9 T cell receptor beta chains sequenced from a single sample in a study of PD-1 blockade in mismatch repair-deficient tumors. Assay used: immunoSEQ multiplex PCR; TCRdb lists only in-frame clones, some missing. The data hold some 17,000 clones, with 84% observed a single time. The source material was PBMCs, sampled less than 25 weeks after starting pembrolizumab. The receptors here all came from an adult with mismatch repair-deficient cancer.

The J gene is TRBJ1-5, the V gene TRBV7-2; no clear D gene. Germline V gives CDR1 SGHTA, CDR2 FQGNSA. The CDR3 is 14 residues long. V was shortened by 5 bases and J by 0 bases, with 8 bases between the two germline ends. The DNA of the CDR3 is TGTGCCAGCAGCAACGGAGGTAGCAATCAGCCCCAGCATTTT. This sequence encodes CASSNGGSNQPQHF.

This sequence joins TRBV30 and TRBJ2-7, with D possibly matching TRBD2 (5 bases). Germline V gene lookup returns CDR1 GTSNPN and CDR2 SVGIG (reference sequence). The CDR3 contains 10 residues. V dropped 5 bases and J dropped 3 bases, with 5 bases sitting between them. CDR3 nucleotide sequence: TGTGCCTGGGGGAGCTACGAGCAGTACTTC. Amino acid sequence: CAWGSYEQYF.

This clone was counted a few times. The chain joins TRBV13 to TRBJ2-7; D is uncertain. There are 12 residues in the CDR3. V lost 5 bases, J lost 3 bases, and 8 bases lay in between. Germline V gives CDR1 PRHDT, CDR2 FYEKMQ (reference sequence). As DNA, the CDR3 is TGTGCCAGCAGCCCCGCCGGCTACGAGCAGTACTTC. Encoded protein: CASSPAGYEQYF.

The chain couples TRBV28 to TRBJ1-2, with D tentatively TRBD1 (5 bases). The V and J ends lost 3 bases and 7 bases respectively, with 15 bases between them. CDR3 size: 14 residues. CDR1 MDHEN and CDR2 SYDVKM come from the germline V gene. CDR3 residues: CASSFPAGWVGYTF. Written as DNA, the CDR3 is TGTGCCAGCAGTTTCCCCGCAGGGTGGGTTGGCTACACCTTC.

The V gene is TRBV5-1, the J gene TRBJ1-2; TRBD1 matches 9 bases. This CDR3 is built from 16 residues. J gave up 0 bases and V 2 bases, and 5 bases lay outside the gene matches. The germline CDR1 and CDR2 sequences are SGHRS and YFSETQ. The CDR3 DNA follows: TGCGCCAGCAGCTTATCGGGACAGGGAACTAACTATGGCTACACCTTC. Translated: CASSLSGQGTNYGYTF.

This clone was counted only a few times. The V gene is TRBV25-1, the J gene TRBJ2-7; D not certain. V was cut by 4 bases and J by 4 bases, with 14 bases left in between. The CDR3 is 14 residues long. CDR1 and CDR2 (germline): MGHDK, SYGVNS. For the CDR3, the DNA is TGTGCCAGCAGTGCGGTGGGTAGCTTGTACGAGCAGTACTTC. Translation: CASSAVGSLYEQYF.

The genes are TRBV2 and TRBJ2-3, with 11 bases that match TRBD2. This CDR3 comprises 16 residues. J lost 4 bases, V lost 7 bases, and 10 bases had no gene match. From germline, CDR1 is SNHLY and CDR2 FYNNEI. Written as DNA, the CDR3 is TGTGCCAGCATCCCGGGACTAGCGGTGCGTGCAGATACGCAGTATTTT. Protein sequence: CASIPGLAVRADTQYF.

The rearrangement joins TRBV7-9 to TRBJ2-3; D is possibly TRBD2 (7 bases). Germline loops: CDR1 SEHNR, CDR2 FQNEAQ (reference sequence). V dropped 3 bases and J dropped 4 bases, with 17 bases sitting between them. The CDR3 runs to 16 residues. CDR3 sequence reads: CASSFPPGGQPDTQYF. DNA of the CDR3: TGTGCCAGCAGCTTCCCCCCGGGGGGCCAGCCAGATACGCAGTATTTT.

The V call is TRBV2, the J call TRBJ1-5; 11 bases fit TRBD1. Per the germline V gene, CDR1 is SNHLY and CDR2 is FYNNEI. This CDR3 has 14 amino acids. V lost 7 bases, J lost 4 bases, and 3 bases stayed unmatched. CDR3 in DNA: TGTGCCAGCACGGGGGACAGGGGGAATCAGCCCCAGCATTTT. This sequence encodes CASTGDRGNQPQHF.